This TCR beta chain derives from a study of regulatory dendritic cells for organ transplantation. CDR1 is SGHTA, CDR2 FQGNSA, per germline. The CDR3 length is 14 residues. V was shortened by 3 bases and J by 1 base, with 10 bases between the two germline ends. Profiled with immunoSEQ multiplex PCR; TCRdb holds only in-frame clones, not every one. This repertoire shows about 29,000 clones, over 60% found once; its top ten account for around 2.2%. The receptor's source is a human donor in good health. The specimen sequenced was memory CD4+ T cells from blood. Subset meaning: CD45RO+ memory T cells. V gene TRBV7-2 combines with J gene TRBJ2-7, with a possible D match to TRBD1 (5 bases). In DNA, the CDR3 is TGTGCCAGCAGCTTTATGACAGTTTCCTACGAGCAGTACTTC. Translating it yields CASSFMTVSYEQYF. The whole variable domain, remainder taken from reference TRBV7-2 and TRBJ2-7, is GAGVSQSPSNKVTEKGKDVELRCDPISGHTALYWYRQSLGQGLEFLIYFQGNSAPDKSGLPSDRFSAERTGGSVSTLTIQRTQQEDSAVYLCASSFMTVSYEQYFGPGTRLTVT.